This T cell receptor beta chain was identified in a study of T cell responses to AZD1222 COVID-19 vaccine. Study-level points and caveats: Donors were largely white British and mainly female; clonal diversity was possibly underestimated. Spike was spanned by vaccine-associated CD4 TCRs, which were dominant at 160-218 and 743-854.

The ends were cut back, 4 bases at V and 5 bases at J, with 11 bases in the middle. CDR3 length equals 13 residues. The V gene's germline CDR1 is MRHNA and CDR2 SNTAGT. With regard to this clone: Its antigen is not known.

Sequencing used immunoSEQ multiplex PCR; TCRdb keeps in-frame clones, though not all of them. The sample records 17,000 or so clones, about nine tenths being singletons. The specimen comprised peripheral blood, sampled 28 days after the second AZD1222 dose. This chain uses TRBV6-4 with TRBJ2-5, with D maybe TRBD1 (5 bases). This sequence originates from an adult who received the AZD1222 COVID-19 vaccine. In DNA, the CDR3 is TGTGCCAGCAGTGTAACGGCAGGGGAGACCCAGTACTTC. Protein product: CASSVTAGETQYF.